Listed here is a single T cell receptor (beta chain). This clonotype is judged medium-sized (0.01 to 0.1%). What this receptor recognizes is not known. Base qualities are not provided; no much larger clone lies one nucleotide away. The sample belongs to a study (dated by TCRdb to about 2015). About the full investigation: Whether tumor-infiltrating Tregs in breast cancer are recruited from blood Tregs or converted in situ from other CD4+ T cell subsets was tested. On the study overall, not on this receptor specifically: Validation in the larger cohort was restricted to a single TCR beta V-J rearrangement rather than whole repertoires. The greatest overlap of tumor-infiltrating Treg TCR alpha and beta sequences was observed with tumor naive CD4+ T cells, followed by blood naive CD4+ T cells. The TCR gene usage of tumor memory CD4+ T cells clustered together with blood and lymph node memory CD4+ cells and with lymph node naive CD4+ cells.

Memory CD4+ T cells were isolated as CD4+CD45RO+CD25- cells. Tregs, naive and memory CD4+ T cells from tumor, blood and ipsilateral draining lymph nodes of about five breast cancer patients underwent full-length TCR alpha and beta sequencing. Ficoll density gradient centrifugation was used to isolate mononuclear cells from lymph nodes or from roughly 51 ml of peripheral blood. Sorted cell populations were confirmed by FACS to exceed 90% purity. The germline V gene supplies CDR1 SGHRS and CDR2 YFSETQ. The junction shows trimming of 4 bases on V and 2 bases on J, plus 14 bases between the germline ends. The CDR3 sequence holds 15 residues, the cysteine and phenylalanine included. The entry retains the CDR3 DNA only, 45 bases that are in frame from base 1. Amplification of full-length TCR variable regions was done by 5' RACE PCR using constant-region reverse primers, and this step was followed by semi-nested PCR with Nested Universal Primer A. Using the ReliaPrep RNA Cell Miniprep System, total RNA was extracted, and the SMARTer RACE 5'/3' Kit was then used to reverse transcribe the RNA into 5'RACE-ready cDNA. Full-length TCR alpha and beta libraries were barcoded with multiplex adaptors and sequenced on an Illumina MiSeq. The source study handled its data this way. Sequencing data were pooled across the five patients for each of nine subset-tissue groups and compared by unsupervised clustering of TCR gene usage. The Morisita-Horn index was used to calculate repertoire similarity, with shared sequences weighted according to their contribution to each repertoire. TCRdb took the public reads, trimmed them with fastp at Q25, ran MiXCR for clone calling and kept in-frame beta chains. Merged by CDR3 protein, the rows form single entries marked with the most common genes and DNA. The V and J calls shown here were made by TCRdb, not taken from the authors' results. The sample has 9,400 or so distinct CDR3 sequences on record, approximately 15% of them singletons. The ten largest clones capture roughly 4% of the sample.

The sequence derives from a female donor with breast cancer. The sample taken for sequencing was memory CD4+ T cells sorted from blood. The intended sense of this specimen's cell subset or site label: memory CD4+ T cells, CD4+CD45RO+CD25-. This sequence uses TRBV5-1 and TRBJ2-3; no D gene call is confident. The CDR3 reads CASSNEGQHTDTQYF. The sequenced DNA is TGCGCCAGCAGCAACGAAGGCCAGCACACAGATACGCAGTATTTT.